The 18 T cell receptor beta chains listed next were all sequenced from one sample in a study of control samples from healthy donors and cancer patients. Assay used: immunoSEQ multiplex PCR; TCRdb lists only in-frame clones, some missing. The data contain 150,000 to 200,000 clones, around 88% of them singletons. Sequenced input: blood. The source of these receptors is a woman younger than 45 in good health.

This clone was picked up one time. The V and J genes are TRBV24-1 and TRBJ1-2, with D possibly matching TRBD1 (5 bases). Germline lookup yields CDR1 KGHDR and CDR2 SFDVKD. Trimming pared 5 bases from V and 9 bases from J, leaving 12 bases between. This CDR3 is 12 amino acids long. CDR3 DNA: TGTGCCACCAGTGGGGGGACTCTGAGCTACACCTTC. Protein sequence: CATSGGTLSYTF.

CDR3 sequence (DNA): TGTGCCAGCAGCCCGAGCCACTCTGGAAACACCATATATTTT. Translating gives CASSPSHSGNTIYF. The chain is built from TRBV11-3 and TRBJ1-3; D gene unclear. Germline V gives CDR1 SGHNT, CDR2 YENEEA. This CDR3 has 14 amino acids. The germline V and J ends were trimmed by 5 bases and 0 bases, with 8 bases remaining between them.

This rearrangement joins TRBV11-2 to TRBJ2-7, with 15 bases that match TRBD2. The junction had 6 bases not matched to a gene; V was cut back by 5 bases and J by 1 base. The CDR3 length is 17 residues. The germline V gene has CDR1 SGHAT and CDR2 FQNNGV. CDR3 bases: TGTGCCAGCAGCCCGGGACTAGCGGGAGGACTATCCTACGAGCAGTACTTC. Translated, it gives CASSPGLAGGLSYEQYF.

The chain has TRBV7-9 and TRBJ2-1; 10 bases map to TRBD2. The germline CDR1 and CDR2 sequences are SEHNR and FQNEAQ (reference sequence). Unmatched junction bases numbered 11, after V lost 5 bases and J lost 10 bases. This CDR3 is 15 amino acids long. The CDR3 DNA reads as TGTGCCAGCAGCCCCCGGTCGGTAGCGGGGGGAGAGCAGTTCTTC. Translated: CASSPRSVAGGEQFF.

The V and J genes are TRBV19 and TRBJ1-1; D perhaps matches TRBD1 (6 bases). Germline V gives CDR1 LNHDA, CDR2 SQIVND (reference sequence). Trimming pared 2 bases from V and 7 bases from J, leaving 14 bases between. This CDR3 is 14 amino acids long. CDR3 in amino acids: CASSIPGTRDEAFF. The CDR3 DNA sequence: TGTGCCAGTAGTATACCAGGGACACGGGATGAAGCTTTCTTT.

The V and J genes are TRBV5-4 and TRBJ2-3, with D unresolved. The germline V and J ends were trimmed by 3 bases and 4 bases, with 12 bases remaining between them. The length of the CDR3 is 14 residues. CDR1 is SGHNT and CDR2 is YYREEE in the germline V gene (reference sequence). CDR3: CASSSAVGADTQYF. CDR3 coding DNA: TGTGCCAGCAGCTCCGCCGTCGGCGCAGATACGCAGTATTTT.

This clone occurred once. This rearrangement joins TRBV2 to TRBJ2-5; 9 bases map to TRBD2. From germline, CDR1 is SNHLY and CDR2 FYNNEI. The length of the CDR3 is 14 residues. The ends lost 8 bases at V and 0 bases at J; junction bases unmatched: 4. The CDR3 region is CASALAGYQETQYF. In DNA form, the CDR3 reads TGTGCCAGCGCCCTAGCGGGGTACCAAGAGACCCAGTACTTC. Full variable domain (rest looked up from reference TRBV2 and TRBJ2-5): EPEVTQTPSHQVTQMGQEVILRCVPISNHLYFYWYRQILGQKVEFLVSFYNNEISEKSEIFDDQFSVERPDGSNFTLKIRSTKLEDSAMYFCASALAGYQETQYFGPGTRLLVL.

V usage is TRBV30 and J usage is TRBJ1-1; weak D call: TRBD1 (5 bases). Trimming took 2 bases from V and 4 from J, leaving 11 bases between them. The CDR3 contains 13 residues. Germline V gene lookup returns CDR1 GTSNPN and CDR2 SVGIG (reference sequence). DNA for the CDR3: TGTGCCTGGAGTCAGGGTTTAGGCACTGAAGCTTTCTTT. Translated: CAWSQGLGTEAFF.

This clone was detected only a few times. This chain connects TRBV28 to TRBJ2-4, with TRBD2 identical over 8 bases. This CDR3 comprises 16 residues. Germline V gene lookup returns CDR1 MDHEN and CDR2 SYDVKM. The junction had 5 bases not matched to a gene; V was cut back by 4 bases and J by 0 bases. The DNA of the CDR3 is TGTGCCAGCAGTTCCCCGGGAGGGCTAGCCAAAAACATTCAGTACTTC. Translation: CASSSPGGLAKNIQYF. Full variable domain (rest looked up from reference TRBV28 and TRBJ2-4): DVKVTQSSRYLVKRTGEKVFLECVQDMDHENMFWYRQDPGLGLRLIYFSYDVKMKEKGDIPEGYSVSREKKERFSLILESASTNQTSMYLCASSSPGGLAKNIQYFGAGTRLSVL.

V and J are TRBV30 and TRBJ2-3, with a possible D match to TRBD2 (7 bases). Deletions cut 2 bases from V and 6 bases from J, with 21 bases between. The CDR3 is 16 amino acids. Germline-derived CDR1 and CDR2 are GTSNPN and SVGIG (reference sequence). The CDR3 DNA is TGTGCCTGGAGTATGGGCGGGGGCCTCCGAGGGGATACGCAGTATTTT. Translating gives CAWSMGGGLRGDTQYF.

CDR3 sequence reads: CASMDGTTDTQYF. The CDR3 bases are TGCGCCAGCATGGACGGGACCACAGATACGCAGTATTTT. V is TRBV5-1 and J is TRBJ2-3; TRBD1 or TRBD2 may be the D gene (5 bases each). The CDR3 is 13 residues long. Germline CDR1 reads SGHRS; CDR2 reads YFSETQ. The V end was cut by 6 bases, the J end by 2 bases, with 10 bases between. Together with reference TRBV5-1 and TRBJ2-3, the CDR3 gives the full variable domain: KAGVTQTPRYLIKTRGQQVTLSCSPISGHRSVSWYQQTPGQGLQFLFEYFSETQRNKGNFPGRFSGRQFSNSRSEMNVSTLELGDSALYLCASMDGTTDTQYFGPGTRLTVL.

The chain uses TRBV24-1 and TRBJ2-3; 9 bases agree with TRBD1. The CDR3 consists of 17 residues. Germline values: CDR1 KGHDR, CDR2 SFDVKD. The V segment lost 3 bases and the J segment 3 bases; nucleotides outside the gene matches: 9. The DNA of the CDR3 is TGTGCCACCAGTGATCCCCCAGGGACAGGGTTGACAGATACGCAGTATTTT. Protein: CATSDPPGTGLTDTQYF.

Worth noting for this clone: The junction departs from the called germline gene at one end, perhaps through a read error. Other DNA sequences in this specimen translate into the identical CDR3. The chain uses TRBV28 and TRBJ1-2; D is unclear. From germline, CDR1 is MDHEN and CDR2 SYDVKM. The CDR3 length is 11 residues. The CDR3 DNA is TGCGCCAGCAGTCCCCAAAAAGGCTACACCTTC. Residues: CASSPQKGYTF.

The rearrangement uses TRBV24-1 and TRBJ2-7; D is undetermined. The germline V gene encodes CDR1 KGHDR and CDR2 SFDVKD. CDR3 size: 13 residues. Deletions cut 10 bases from V and 1 base from J, with 13 bases between. DNA for the CDR3: TGTGCCACGACTCCTGGGCCTTCCTACGAGCAGTACGTC. It translates to CATTPGPSYEQYV.

V is TRBV19 and J is TRBJ1-6; no firm D call. The CDR3 has 13 amino acids. Germline values: CDR1 LNHDA, CDR2 SQIVND (reference sequence). V was cut by 2 bases and J by 10 bases, with 9 bases left in between. CDR3 sequence: CASSIFLRSPLHF. Written as DNA, the CDR3 is TGTGCCAGTAGTATATTCCTGAGATCACCCCTCCACTTT.

The CDR3 region is CASSLGGAPQETQYF. CDR3 nucleotide sequence: TGTGCCAGCAGCTTAGGGGGCGCCCCCCAAGAGACCCAGTACTTC. The chain carries TRBV11-3 and TRBJ2-5; D perhaps matches TRBD1 (5 bases). Deletions cut 1 base from V and 1 base from J, with 10 bases between. The germline V gene has CDR1 SGHNT and CDR2 YENEEA. This CDR3 has 15 amino acids.

The gene calls are TRBV5-3 and TRBJ1-3; D unclear. TRBV5-3 is reported as an ORF; its role is uncertain. V shed 3 bases and J shed 4 bases, with 17 bases lying between them. This CDR3 contains 16 residues. The DNA of the CDR3 is TGTGCCAGAAGCTCACCAGATGGGGAAGTGGGAAACACCATATATTTT. Translated: CARSSPDGEVGNTIYF.

This chain joins TRBV3-1 (or the pseudogene TRBV3-2) and TRBJ1-5, with D possibly TRBD1 on 5 matching bases. Germline V gene lookup returns CDR1 LGHDT and CDR2 YNNKEL (reference sequence). The V end was cut by 1 base, the J end by 1 base, with 8 bases between. The CDR3 totals 15 residues. CDR3 DNA: TGTGCCAGCAGCCAAGGGGACTGGAGCAATCAGCCCCAGCATTTT. It translates to CASSQGDWSNQPQHF.